The 2 T cell receptor beta chains presented below share a single source sample, sequenced in a study of cytotoxic CD8 clonotypes in ibrutinib-treated CLL. Profiling relied on immunoSEQ multiplex PCR, and the TCRdb table lists in-frame clones only, not all of them. The sample lists over 130,000 clones, more than 70% seen once, with approximately 7.6% in the top ten. Sequenced material: PBMCs, taken after 36 months of ibrutinib treatment. All receptors derive from a human donor with chronic lymphocytic leukemia.

The V gene is TRBV6-5, the J gene TRBJ2-5; D uncertain. The DNA end lines up better with TRBJ2-7; the J call may be wrong. The length of the CDR3 is 12 residues. The germline gives CDR1 MNHEY, CDR2 SVGAGI. This CDR3 reads CAMWPISYEQYF. The CDR3 coding sequence is TGTGCCATGTGGCCGATCTCCTACGAGCAGTACTTC.

V is TRBV28 and J is TRBJ1-2; tentatively, D is TRBD1 (5 bases). Germline CDR1 MDHEN, CDR2 SYDVKM. V was shortened by 7 bases and J by 4 bases, with 16 bases between the two germline ends. This CDR3 is built from 14 residues. The CDR3 coding sequence is TGTGCCAGCAATTCTGGGGGGTTAAGCTATGGCTACACCTTC. Its translation is CASNSGGLSYGYTF.